This entry lists 13 T cell receptor beta chains sequenced from one sample in a study of graft-versus-host responses after intestinal transplantation. No antigen is known for these receptors. TCRdb keeps only in-frame clones here, not all; method: immunoSEQ multiplex PCR. Among just over 40,000 clones listed, 85% to 95% were seen once. This material consisted of unstimulated CD8+ T cells sorted from spleen or lymph node cells, taken before transplant. All receptors come from a human donor who was the organ donor for an intestinal transplant.

The chain couples TRBV19 to TRBJ1-5; D is perhaps TRBD1 (6 bases). V lost 3 bases and J 4 bases, leaving 13 bases between the germline ends. Germline V CDR1 and CDR2: LNHDA, SQIVND (reference sequence). This CDR3 has 15 residues. CDR3 amino acids: CASSIRTVTNQPQHF. The CDR3, as DNA: TGTGCCAGTAGTATCAGGACAGTGACTAATCAGCCCCAGCATTTT.

The J gene is TRBJ1-6, the V gene TRBV6-6; 7 bases agree with TRBD1. V was clipped by 2 bases and J by 3 bases; unmatched bases: 4. Germline lookup yields CDR1 MNHNY and CDR2 SVGAGI (reference sequence). The CDR3 has 16 residues. The chain's CDR3 is CASSYLRTGYNSPLHF. Written as DNA, the CDR3 is TGTGCCAGCAGTTACCTTAGGACAGGCTATAATTCACCCCTCCACTTT.

V usage is TRBV30 and J usage is TRBJ1-6, with TRBD1 matching over 9 bases. Germline CDR1 and CDR2: GTSNPN and SVGIG (reference sequence). This CDR3 has 16 amino acids. Unmatched junction bases numbered 11, after V lost 2 bases and J lost 9 bases. CDR3 region: CAWSKPPGQGLSPLHF. In DNA, the CDR3 is TGTGCCTGGAGTAAACCTCCGGGACAGGGACTTTCACCCCTCCACTTT. Together with reference TRBV30 and TRBJ1-6, the CDR3 gives the full variable domain: SQTIHQWPATLVQPVGSPLSLECTVEGTSNPNLYWYRQAAGRGLQLLFYSVGIGQISSEVPQNLSASRPQDRQFILSSKKLLLSDSGFYLCAWSKPPGQGLSPLHFGNGTRLTVT.

The chain carries TRBV18 and TRBJ1-1; D uncertain. Trimming took 3 bases from V and 2 from J, leaving 13 bases between them. This CDR3 contains 15 residues. CDR1 and CDR2 from the germline V gene are KGHSH and LQKENI. DNA for the CDR3: TGTGCCAGCTCACCTCGGCATGGGGTTAACACTGAAGCTTTCTTT. It specifies CASSPRHGVNTEAFF.

V gene TRBV7-6 combines with J gene TRBJ2-5, with a weak D call TRBD2 (6 bases). Trimming took off 1 base at V and 4 bases at J, with 22 bases between the two ends. CDR3 length equals 18 residues. Germline V gene lookup returns CDR1 SGHVS and CDR2 FNYEAQ. CDR3 amino acids: CASSLDFLWALARETQYF. The CDR3 DNA follows: TGTGCCAGCAGCTTAGACTTTCTGTGGGCTCTAGCGCGAGAGACCCAGTACTTC. Variable domain in full (rest from reference TRBV7-6 and TRBJ2-5): GAGVSQSPRYKVTKRGQDVALRCDPISGHVSLYWYRQALGQGPEFLTYFNYEAQQDKSGLPNDRFSAERPEGSISTLTIQRTEQRDSAMYRCASSLDFLWALARETQYFGPGTRLLVL.

The chain combines TRBV5-6 with TRBJ2-2, with D uncertain. The ends were cut back, 0 bases at V and 8 bases at J, with 5 bases in the middle. This CDR3 region has 12 residues. The germline gives CDR1 SGHDT, CDR2 YYEEEE. The CDR3: CASSLGLGELFF. CDR3 DNA sequence: TGTGCCAGCAGCTTGGGGCTTGGGGAGCTGTTTTTT.

This clone has only a few counts. CDR3 coding DNA: TGTGCCAGCAGTGAAAAAGCCGGGGGATACGCCCAAGAGACCCAGTACTTC. It is translated as CASSEKAGGYAQETQYF. The chain is built from TRBV2 and TRBJ2-5; the D gene is possibly TRBD2 (6 bases). From germline, CDR1 is SNHLY and CDR2 FYNNEI. The CDR3 runs 17 residues. Trimming took off 2 bases at V and 1 base at J, with 17 bases between the two ends.

The gene calls are TRBV2 and TRBJ2-1; 10 bases are a match to TRBD1. This CDR3 spans 20 amino acids. CDR1 and CDR2 from the germline V gene are SNHLY and FYNNEI. With 6 bases clipped from V and 0 bases from J, the junction kept 17 bases outside the gene matches. The CDR3 loop is CASRKSTGGAYKPSYNEQFF. In DNA, the CDR3 is TGTGCCAGCAGGAAATCGACAGGGGGCGCCTATAAACCCTCCTACAATGAGCAGTTCTTC.

The chain uses TRBV14 and TRBJ2-7; perhaps TRBD2 as D (5 bases). This CDR3 has 13 residues. Germline CDR1 and CDR2: SGHDN and FVKESK. The V and J ends lost 1 base and 3 bases respectively, with 7 bases between them. The CDR3 region is CASSQGRGYEQYF. In nucleotides, the CDR3 is TGTGCCAGCAGCCAAGGACGGGGCTACGAGCAGTACTTC. The variable domain in full, completed from reference TRBV14 and TRBJ2-7, reads EAGVTQFPSHSVIEKGQTVTLRCDPISGHDNLYWYRRVMGKEIKFLLHFVKESKQDESGMPNNRFLAERTGGTYSTLKVQPAELEDSGVYFCASSQGRGYEQYFGPGTRLTVT.

The V and J genes are TRBV6-5 and TRBJ1-2; D is uncertain. The germline V and J ends were trimmed by 5 bases and 3 bases, with 4 bases remaining between them. Germline CDR1 MNHEY, CDR2 SVGAGI. There are 11 residues in the CDR3. DNA of the CDR3: TGTGCCAGCAGTCAGGACTATGGCTACACCTTC. Residues: CASSQDYGYTF.

The chain couples TRBV7-2 to TRBJ2-5; D is unclear. The J call may not be correct, given that the DNA end is closer to TRBJ2-7. The length of the CDR3 is 16 residues. Germline V CDR1 and CDR2: SGHTA, FQGNSA. The CDR3 DNA reads as TGTGCCAGCAGCTTAGAGGGTGGCAGTAGCTCCTACGAGCAGTACTTC. Residues: CASSLEGGSSSYEQYF.

The V call is TRBV18, the J call TRBJ2-5, with D perhaps being TRBD1 or TRBD2 (5 bases each). V lost 3 bases and J 5 bases, leaving 13 bases between the germline ends. CDR3 length equals 14 residues. The germline V gene has CDR1 KGHSH and CDR2 LQKENI. CDR3 nucleotide sequence: TGTGCCAGCTCACCCTTTAGGGGAGTCGAGACCCAGTACTTC. Amino acid sequence: CASSPFRGVETQYF. The complete variable domain, with remaining parts taken from reference TRBV18 and TRBJ2-5, reads NAGVMQNPRHLVRRRGQEARLRCSPMKGHSHVYWYRQLPEEGLKFMVYLQKENIIDESGMPKERFSAEFPKEGPSILRIQQVVRGDSAAYFCASSPFRGVETQYFGPGTRLLVL.

The chain has TRBV6-1 and TRBJ1-6; D not certain. The CDR3 loop spans 13 amino acids. The ends were cut back, 7 bases at V and 11 bases at J, with 15 bases in the middle. The germline CDR1 and CDR2 sequences are MNHNS and SASEGT. CDR3 sequence: CASTPPGAAPLHF. The CDR3 DNA reads as TGTGCCAGCACCCCCCCGGGAGCAGCACCCCTCCACTTT.